The entry that follows covers one TCR beta chain sequence. The data belong to a study of shared clonotypes between healthy human individuals. The overall study: Each donor had three CD4 naive, three CD4 memory, two CD8 naive and one CD8 memory plate.

Profiled with immunoSEQ multiplex PCR; TCRdb holds only in-frame clones, not every one. The repertoire holds under 1,900,000 clones, approximately 98.5% seen once, with approximately 0.4% in the top ten. The split of CD4+ cells yielded CD45RA+ naive and CD45RA-negative memory subsets. This clonotype was sampled from a man aged 25-45 years in good health. The sequenced sample was naive CD4+ T cells sorted from blood. The subset is: CD45RA+ positively selected.

CDR3 protein: CASSFRLAGGYEQYF. The DNA for the CDR3 is TGTGCCAGCAGCTTCCGACTAGCGGGAGGTTACGAGCAGTACTTC. V is TRBV21-1 and J is TRBJ2-7; the DNA was not used to check the table's D call, TRBD2. TRBV21-1 is recorded as a pseudogene. This CDR3 is built from 15 residues.